This TCR beta chain came from a study of blood T cell repertoires in COVID-19. Libraries were prepared by immunoSEQ multiplex PCR; TCRdb keeps only in-frame clonotypes and omits some of them. The data show 70,000 to 100,000 clones, roughly 80% seen once. The sample was peripheral blood. The clonotype originates from an elderly woman with acute or convalescent COVID-19.

In DNA form, the CDR3 reads TGTGCCAGCAGCTTAGTGGCCTTTGGCGGGCAGTACTTC. Translation: CASSLVAFGGQYF. The chain carries TRBV11-3 and TRBJ2-7, with D unresolved. CDR3 size: 13 residues. Trimming cost V 1 base and J 9 bases, with 13 bases left between them. The germline V gene has CDR1 SGHNT and CDR2 YENEEA.